This T cell receptor (beta chain) was sequenced in a study of Ad26.COV2.S vaccination and SARS-CoV-2 variants. Study in general: Into the muscle, Ad26.COV2.S was dosed once or twice, 56 days apart. Study observations and caveats: Reported findings describe substantial breadth in spike-specific CD8+ and CD4+ T cell responses following vaccination.

Assay used: immunoSEQ multiplex PCR; TCRdb lists only in-frame clones, some missing. The sample consists of some 460,000 clones, about 88% of them appearing once. Treatment defined: some 19 received Ad26.COV2.S at low or high dose, single or two shots; about 5 received placebo; per-sample allocation not given. Specimen acquisition occurred on day 63 following the initial vaccine or placebo injection. The study used a vaccine consisting of an Ad26 vector that expressed Wuhan-strain SARS-CoV-2 spike. Turning to this clone: Its specificity is unknown.

Germline CDR1 LGHNA, CDR2 YNFKEQ. The CDR3 contains 16 residues. Germline trimming cut 0 bases from V and 4 bases from J; bases unmatched to any gene: 2. The specimen comprised peripheral blood, sampled in a trial of Ad26.COV2.S vaccine versus placebo. This TCR was sampled from a person aged 18-65 years who received the Ad26.COV2.S COVID-19 vaccine or a placebo. The chain employs TRBV4-2 and TRBJ2-7; 14 bases line up with TRBD2. CDR3 amino acids: CASSQDGTSGRYEQYF. DNA for the CDR3: TGTGCCAGCAGCCAAGATGGGACTAGCGGGAGATACGAGCAGTACTTC.